This T cell receptor beta chain was profiled in a study of CD8+CD57+ T cells in acquired aplastic anemia. Study-wide results and caveats: Researchers report that around 31 CD8+ CDR3 sequences appeared in both patients and controls.

A note on this clonotype: Its antigen is currently unknown.

CDR3 and TCR beta VDJ profiling relied on a genomic DNA template. Each CDR3 protein is one row after TCRdb ran MiXCR on the reads. In the table there are under 150,000 distinct CDR3 sequences, 41% of which are singletons. The clonotype was recovered from a human donor in good health, serving as a control. Sequencing was done on a sample of sorted CD4+, CD8+, or CD8+CD57+ T cells (not recorded which) from PBMCs.

CDR3 sequence (DNA): TGTGCCACCAGCGGTAGACTAGCGTCAAGTAGAAATGAGCAGTTCTTC. Amino acid sequence: CATSGRLASSRNEQFF. The V and J genes are TRBV15 and TRBJ2-1; 8 bases align to TRBD2. The V and J ends lost 5 bases and 7 bases, in that order; junction bases with no gene match: 13. The CDR3 has 16 amino acids. Germline-derived CDR1 and CDR2 are LNHNV and YYDKDF (reference sequence).